The present T cell receptor beta chain was sequenced within a study of cytomegalovirus exposure and HLA in healthy donors. Primers: 60 Vbeta forward and 13 Jbeta reverse. The protocol was immunoSEQ multiplex PCR, while the TCRdb copy is restricted to in-frame clones and leaves out a portion. The data hold some 150,000 clones, with roughly 79% observed a single time. CDR1 and CDR2 from the germline V gene are SEHNR and FQNEAQ (reference sequence). The CDR3 is made up of 14 amino acids. This sequence was found in a male donor in good health and CMV-seronegative. The chain employs TRBV7-9 and TRBJ1-1, with 9 bases that match TRBD1. Sample: PBMCs. This CDR3 reads CATQGAILNTEAFF. The CDR3 DNA sequence: TGTGCTACACAGGGGGCTATACTGAACACTGAAGCTTTCTTT.